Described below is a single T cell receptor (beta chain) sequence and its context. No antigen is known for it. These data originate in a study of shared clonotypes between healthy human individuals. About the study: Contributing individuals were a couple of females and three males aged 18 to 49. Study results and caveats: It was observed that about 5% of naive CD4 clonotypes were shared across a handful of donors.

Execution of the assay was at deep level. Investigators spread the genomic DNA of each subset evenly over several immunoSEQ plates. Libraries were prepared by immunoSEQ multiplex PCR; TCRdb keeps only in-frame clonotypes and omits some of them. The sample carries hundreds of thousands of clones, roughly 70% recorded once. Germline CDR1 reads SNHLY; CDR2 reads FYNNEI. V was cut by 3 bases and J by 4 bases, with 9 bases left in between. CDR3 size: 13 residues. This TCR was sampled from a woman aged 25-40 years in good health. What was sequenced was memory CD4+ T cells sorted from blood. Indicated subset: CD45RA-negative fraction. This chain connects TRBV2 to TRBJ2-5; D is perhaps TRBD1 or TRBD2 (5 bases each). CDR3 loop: CASSEPGRETQYF. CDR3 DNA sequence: TGTGCCAGCAGTGAGCCAGGGAGAGAGACCCAGTACTTC.